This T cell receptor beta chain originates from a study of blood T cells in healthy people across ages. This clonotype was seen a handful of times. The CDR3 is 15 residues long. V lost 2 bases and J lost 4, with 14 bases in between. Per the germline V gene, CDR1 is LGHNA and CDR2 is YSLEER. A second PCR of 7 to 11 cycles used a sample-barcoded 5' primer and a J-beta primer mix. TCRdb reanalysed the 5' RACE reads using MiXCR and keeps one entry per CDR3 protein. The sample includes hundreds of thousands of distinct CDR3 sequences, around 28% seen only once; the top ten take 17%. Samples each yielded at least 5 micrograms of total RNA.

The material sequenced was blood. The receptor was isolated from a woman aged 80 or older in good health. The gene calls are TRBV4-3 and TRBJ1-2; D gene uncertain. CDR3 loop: CASSQRRTGPYGYTF. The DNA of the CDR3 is TGCGCCAGCAGCCAAAGGAGGACCGGGCCCTATGGCTACACCTTC.